A selection of T cell receptor beta chains follows, all from one sample in a study of blood T cells in healthy people across ages. TCRdb reprocessed the 5' RACE reads with MiXCR, giving one entry per CDR3 protein. Of over 1,500,000 distinct CDR3 sequences in the sample, roughly two fifths were seen once. The material sequenced was blood. The source of these receptors is a human donor in good health. The CDR3 runs from the conserved cysteine through the conserved F or W. The order of the fields is V gene, D gene, J gene, clone size, CDR3 DNA, CDR3 protein. A D gene is named only where the DNA matches it firmly. Clone size appears in some rows only: once, few, many, or a class for an expanded clone.

>TRBV4-1|.|TRBJ2-1|few
TGCGCCAGCAGTAAAGTTCGGGGCCGGGGGAATGAGCAGTTCTTC
CASSKVRGRGNEQFF
>TRBV7-9|.|TRBJ2-1|many
TGTGCCAGCAGTCCGACTAGTTACAATGAGCAGTTCTTC
CASSPTSYNEQFF
>TRBV30|TRBD2|TRBJ2-3|few
TGTGCCTGGAGTGATCCCATTAGCGGGGGAACGCAGTATTTT
CAWSDPISGGTQYF
>TRBV4-3|.|TRBJ1-2|.
TGCGCCAGCAGCCAACAGGAGTTTGAAGGCTACACCTTC
CASSQQEFEGYTF
>TRBV7-2|.|TRBJ2-7|.
TGTGCCAGCAGCTTAATGGGGTCGTCCTACGAGCAGTACTTC
CASSLMGSSYEQYF
>TRBV27|TRBD2|TRBJ2-7|.
TGTGCCAGCCGAGGACTAGCCTCCTACGAGCAGTACTTC
CASRGLASYEQYF
>TRBV12-3/TRBV12-4|TRBD2|TRBJ2-5|.
TGTGCCAGCAGTTTGGGGACGGGTAGCGGGGCGCAAGAGACCCAGTACTTC
CASSLGTGSGAQETQYF
>TRBV5-1|.|TRBJ2-2|few
TGCGCCAGCAGCTTAAGGGCAGACACCGGGGAGCTGTTTTTT
CASSLRADTGELFF
>TRBV29-1|.|TRBJ1-2|.
TGCAGCGTTGAAGCTGACGCTGCAGGACCGGGACACCTCTATGGCTACACCTTC
CSVEADAAGPGHLYGYTF
>TRBV2|.|TRBJ1-2|.
TGTGCCAGCAGTGAGAGGGGCAGTGTTCCCTATGGCTACACCTTC
CASSERGSVPYGYTF
>TRBV18|.|TRBJ1-1|once
TGTGCCAGCTCACCAAGGGAGGGTACCGCTTTCTTT
CASSPREGTAFF
>TRBV7-8|.|TRBJ2-7|.
TGTGCCAGCAGCTTACTTCGGTCTAGGGTAACCTACGAGCAGTACTTC
CASSLLRSRVTYEQYF
>TRBV9|.|TRBJ1-2|.
TGTGCCAGCAGCGTAGTTGAGGGGGGAGGCTACACCTTC
CASSVVEGGGYTF
>TRBV28|TRBD2|TRBJ2-5|.
TGTGCCAGCAGCTTCCCACCCTGGGGATACGGGGGGGCCCAAGAGACCCAGTACTTC
CASSFPPWGYGGAQETQYF
>TRBV5-1|.|TRBJ2-3|.
TGCGCCAGCAGCTTGGTTCCTGCGGGCACAGATACGCAGTATTTT
CASSLVPAGTDTQYF
>TRBV29-1|.|TRBJ2-1|.
TGCAGCGTTGCCCGCCGCTTGAGCTCCTACAATGAGCAGTTCTTC
CSVARRLSSYNEQFF
>TRBV5-1|.|TRBJ2-7|few
TGCGCCAGCAGCCTAACTACAGGGTCCTGCGAGCAGTACTTC
CASSLTTGSCEQYF